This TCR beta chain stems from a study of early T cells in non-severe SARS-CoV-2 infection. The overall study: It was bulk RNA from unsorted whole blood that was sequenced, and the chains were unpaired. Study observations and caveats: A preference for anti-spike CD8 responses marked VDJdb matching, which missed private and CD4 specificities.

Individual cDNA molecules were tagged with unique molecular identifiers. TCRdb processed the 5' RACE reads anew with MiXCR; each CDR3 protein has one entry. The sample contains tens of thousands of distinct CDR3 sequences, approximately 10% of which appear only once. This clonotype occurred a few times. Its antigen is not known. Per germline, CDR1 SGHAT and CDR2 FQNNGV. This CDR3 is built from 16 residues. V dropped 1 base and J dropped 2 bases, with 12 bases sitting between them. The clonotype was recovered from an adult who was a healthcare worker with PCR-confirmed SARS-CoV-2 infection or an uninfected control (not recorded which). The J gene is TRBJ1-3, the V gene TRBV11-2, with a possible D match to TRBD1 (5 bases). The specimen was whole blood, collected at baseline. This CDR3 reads CASSLGDGVAGNTIYF. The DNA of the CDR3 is TGTGCCAGCAGCTTAGGGGACGGGGTAGCTGGAAACACCATATATTTT.